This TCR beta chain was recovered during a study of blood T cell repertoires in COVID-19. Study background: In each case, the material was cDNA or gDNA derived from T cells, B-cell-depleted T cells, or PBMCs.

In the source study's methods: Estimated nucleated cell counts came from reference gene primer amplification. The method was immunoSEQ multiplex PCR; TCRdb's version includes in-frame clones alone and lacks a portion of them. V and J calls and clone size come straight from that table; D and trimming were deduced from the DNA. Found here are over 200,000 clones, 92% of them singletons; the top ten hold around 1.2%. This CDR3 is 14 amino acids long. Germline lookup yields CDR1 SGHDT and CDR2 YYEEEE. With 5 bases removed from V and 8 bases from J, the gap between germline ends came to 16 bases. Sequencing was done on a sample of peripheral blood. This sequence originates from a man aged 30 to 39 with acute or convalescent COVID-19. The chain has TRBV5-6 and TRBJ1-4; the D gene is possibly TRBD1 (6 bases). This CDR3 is CASSRTDSQEKLFF. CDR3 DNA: TGTGCCAGCAGTCGGACAGATTCGCAGGAAAAACTGTTTTTT. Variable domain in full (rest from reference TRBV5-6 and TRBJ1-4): DAGVTQSPTHLIKTRGQQVTLRCSPKSGHDTVSWYQQALGQGPQFIFQYYEEEERQRGNFPDRFSGHQFPNYSSELNVNALLLGDSALYLCASSRTDSQEKLFFGSGTQLSVL.